Listed here are 31 T cell receptor beta chains from one sample, sequenced in a study of blood T cells in healthy people across ages. A second PCR, run for roughly 7 to 11 cycles, used a sample-barcoded 5' primer plus a J-beta primer mix. TCRdb re-called the 5' RACE reads with MiXCR, one entry per CDR3 protein. The data show about 970,000 distinct CDR3 sequences, around 54% seen once. Sequenced sample: blood. The receptors shown here come from a woman between 55 and 75 years old in good health.

The chain recombines TRBV5-1 with TRBJ2-1; 9 bases line up with TRBD2. The germline V gene encodes CDR1 SGHRS and CDR2 YFSETQ. The CDR3 has 17 residues. The J segment lost 5 bases and the V segment lost 6 bases, leaving 15 bases of the junction unmatched. The CDR3 is CASTYLLMASGNNEQFF. The CDR3 nucleotides are TGCGCCAGCACCTACCTTCTTATGGCTAGCGGGAACAATGAGCAGTTCTTC.

V is TRBV7-2 and J is TRBJ1-2; D is ambiguous. Germline loops: CDR1 SGHTA, CDR2 FQGNSA. V gave up 0 bases and J gave up 12 bases, with 14 bases separating them. This CDR3 comprises 13 residues. The CDR3 DNA follows: TGTGCCAGCAGCTTAGCGATGCGGCAGTTAGACACCTTC. Amino acids: CASSLAMRQLDTF. Looking up the rest from reference TRBV7-2 and TRBJ1-2 gives the full variable domain: GAGVSQSPSNKVTEKGKDVELRCDPISGHTALYWYRQSLGQGLEFLIYFQGNSAPDKSGLPSDRFSAERTGGSVSTLTIQRTQQEDSAVYLCASSLAMRQLDTFGSGTRLTVV.

This clonotype was observed a handful of times. The V and J genes are TRBV15 and TRBJ2-5; no definite D call. The CDR3 contains 15 residues. Trimming took off 0 bases at V and 5 bases at J, with 13 bases between the two ends. Germline CDR1 LNHNV, CDR2 YYDKDF (reference sequence). The CDR3 DNA sequence: TGTGCCACCAGCAGAGACAAGGGTGTTACGGAGACCCAGTACTTC. Residues: CATSRDKGVTETQYF.

The CDR3 coding sequence is TGCGCCAGCAGCTTGGACAGGAACACAGATACGCAGTATTTT. Its translation is CASSLDRNTDTQYF. The J gene is TRBJ2-3, the V gene TRBV4-1; 7 bases line up with TRBD1. Trimming took 5 bases from V and 2 from J; bases not matched to a gene: 4. CDR1 and CDR2 from the germline V gene are MGHRA and YSYEKL. The CDR3 is 14 amino acids.

The V gene is TRBV10-3, the J gene TRBJ1-2; D is possibly TRBD1 (5 bases). The germline V gene has CDR1 ENHRY and CDR2 SYGVKD. The CDR3 spans 18 residues. Trimming cost V 0 bases and J 2 bases, with 19 bases left between them. The CDR3 nucleotides are TGTGCCATCAGTGAGTCGAGAATAGGTACAGGCGAGAACTATGGCTACACCTTC. Protein product: CAISESRIGTGENYGYTF.

This clonotype occurred a few times. The V call is TRBV29-1, the J call TRBJ2-1, with 9 bases identical to TRBD2. This CDR3 is built from 15 residues. In germline, CDR1 is SQVTM, CDR2 ANQGSEA. After removal of 6 bases from V and 0 bases from J, the junction contained 6 bases not matched to a gene. The CDR3 region has the DNA TGCAGCGTAGCGGGAGGTCTAAGCTCCTACAATGAGCAGTTCTTC. Amino acid sequence: CSVAGGLSSYNEQFF.

This sequence joins TRBV7-2 and TRBJ2-1; 7 nucleotides align to TRBD1. The end of the DNA is better explained by TRBJ2-7, so the J call may be wrong. This CDR3 contains 14 residues. CDR1 and CDR2 from the germline V gene are SGHTA and FQGNSA. In DNA, the CDR3 is TGTGCCAGCAGCGCGATACAGGGGAGCAATGAGCAGTACTTC. Amino acid sequence: CASSAIQGSNEQYF.

The chain is built from TRBV5-1 and TRBJ2-5; 9 bases map to TRBD2. From germline, CDR1 is SGHRS and CDR2 YFSETQ. This CDR3 is built from 16 residues. V was clipped by 3 bases and J by 2 bases; unmatched bases: 8. CDR3 DNA: TGCGCCAGCAGCTCCTTAGCGGGAGTAAAGCAAGAGACCCAGTACTTC. Translated: CASSSLAGVKQETQYF.

This clonotype has just a few counts. This rearrangement joins TRBV27 to TRBJ2-7, with TRBD2 matching over 12 bases. Germline CDR1 MNHEY, CDR2 SMNVEV (reference sequence). J lost 3 bases, V lost 1 base, and 7 bases had no gene match. CDR3 length: 17 residues. CDR3 amino acids: CASSLFHGTSGLYEQYF. CDR3 nucleotides: TGTGCCAGCAGTTTATTTCATGGGACTAGCGGGCTCTACGAGCAGTACTTC.

Only one count was recorded for this clonotype. CDR3 in amino acids: CSVAGTSGISYNEQFF. CDR3 nucleotides: TGCAGCGTTGCCGGGACTAGCGGGATCTCCTACAATGAGCAGTTCTTC. The rearrangement links TRBV29-1 to TRBJ2-1, with 13 nucleotides matching TRBD2. Trimming removed 4 bases from V and 0 bases from J; junction bases left unmatched: 3. Germline assignment: CDR1 SQVTM and CDR2 ANQGSEA. CDR3 length: 16 residues.

The chain has TRBV6-2 or TRBV6-3 and TRBJ2-4; 15 bases map to TRBD2. The J call is doubtful: the DNA matches TRBJ2-7 better. Germline CDR1 is MNHEY and CDR2 is SVGEGT. The length of the CDR3 is 16 residues. The CDR3 here is CATMGLAGGGSDEQYF. The CDR3 nucleotides read TGTGCCACCATGGGACTAGCGGGAGGAGGCTCTGACGAGCAGTACTTC.

Only a few counts were recorded for this clonotype. The chain joins TRBV20-1 to TRBJ2-1; 8 bases are a match to TRBD2. The CDR3 totals 18 residues. Per the germline V gene, CDR1 is DFQATT and CDR2 is SNEGSKA (reference sequence). V dropped 0 bases and J dropped 8; count of bases not matched to a gene: 18. The CDR3: CSARDSGVRAGVVDEQFF. CDR3 sequence (DNA): TGCAGTGCTAGAGATTCAGGGGTAAGAGCGGGAGTTGTCGATGAGCAGTTCTTC.

This rearrangement joins TRBV7-9 to TRBJ2-7; TRBD2 might be the D (7 bases). V was pared by 5 bases and J by 2 bases, with 22 bases between. This CDR3 has 17 residues. Germline loops: CDR1 SEHNR, CDR2 FQNEAQ (reference sequence). CDR3 nucleotides: TGTGCCAGCAGCCCTCCGGGGGCTAGCGGCCTCGCCTACGAGCAGTACTTC. Protein: CASSPPGASGLAYEQYF.

This clonotype has just a few counts. The chain employs TRBV13 and TRBJ2-3; D remains ambiguous. Trimming removed 5 bases from V and 6 bases from J, with 15 bases in between. The CDR3 sequence is 14 residues long. From germline, CDR1 is PRHDT and CDR2 FYEKMQ (reference sequence). CDR3 loop: CASSNHGPQDTQYF. The CDR3 DNA follows: TGTGCCAGCAGCAATCACGGGCCACAGGATACGCAGTATTTT.

The rearrangement joins TRBV10-3 to TRBJ2-5; 16 nucleotides agree with TRBD2. Germline V CDR1 and CDR2: ENHRY, SYGVKD. The CDR3 is 20 amino acids. The trim removed 11 bases at V and 3 bases at J, leaving 21 bases unmatched. The CDR3 DNA reads as TGTGCCGCCACAGCAGGGCGATCCGGGACTAGCGGGAGGGCCAAAGAGACCCAGTACTTC. Translating it yields CAATAGRSGTSGRAKETQYF.

The chain joins TRBV27 to TRBJ2-5; maybe TRBD2 (5 bases). V was trimmed by 7 bases and J by 5 bases, leaving 17 bases between them. The CDR3 spans 14 residues. CDR1 is MNHEY, CDR2 SMNVEV, per germline (reference sequence). In DNA form, the CDR3 reads TGTGCCAGCAAACGGCGGGCTGGCCTGGAGACCCAGTACTTC. Amino acids: CASKRRAGLETQYF.

A few counts support this clonotype. The V and J genes are TRBV13 and TRBJ1-1; possibly TRBD1 for D (5 bases). V shed 5 bases and J shed 0 bases, with 13 bases lying between them. Germline CDR1 and CDR2: PRHDT and FYEKMQ (reference sequence). The CDR3 totals 15 residues. The CDR3 spells CASSGGGGLNTEAFF. The CDR3 nucleotides read TGTGCCAGCAGCGGGGGTGGGGGACTGAACACTGAAGCTTTCTTT.

This chain uses TRBV29-1 with TRBJ1-2; D unresolved. V gave up 8 bases and J gave up 7 bases, with 11 bases separating them. Germline V gene lookup returns CDR1 SQVTM and CDR2 ANQGSEA. The CDR3 spans 10 residues. CDR3: CSTEACGYTF. CDR3 sequence (DNA): TGCAGCACAGAAGCCTGTGGCTACACCTTC. Drawing the rest from reference TRBV29-1 and TRBJ1-2, the complete variable domain is SAVISQKPSRDICQRGTSLTIQCQVDSQVTMMFWYRQQPGQSLTLIATANQGSEATYESGFVIDKFPISRPNLTFSTLTVSNMSPEDSSIYLCSTEACGYTFGSGTRLTVV.

This sequence joins TRBV20-1 and TRBJ2-7; no firm D call. Germline assignment: CDR1 DFQATT and CDR2 SNEGSKA (reference sequence). CDR3 size: 14 residues. V lost 3 bases and J 3 bases, leaving 15 bases between the germline ends. The CDR3 DNA sequence: TGCAGTGCTAGTGGTCCCCCAGTTAGCTACGAGCAGTACTTC. Protein product: CSASGPPVSYEQYF.

The CDR3 coding sequence is TGCAGTGCCAAGACTACTACCCTCAAAAACATTCAGTACTTC. It is translated as CSAKTTTLKNIQYF. The chain links TRBV20-1 to TRBJ2-4; tentative D call: TRBD2 (5 bases). Germline assignment: CDR1 DFQATT and CDR2 SNEGSKA (reference sequence). The CDR3 is 14 residues long. V gave up 6 bases and J gave up 3 bases, with 15 bases separating them.

This clonotype showed up just a few times. The rearrangement uses TRBV5-4 and TRBJ2-1; no reliable D call. V lost 2 bases, J lost 2 bases, and 5 bases lay in between. Germline V gene lookup returns CDR1 SGHNT and CDR2 YYREEE (reference sequence). There are 13 residues in the CDR3. The CDR3 region has the DNA TGTGCCAGCAGCTTTTTAGCCTACAATGAGCAGTTCTTC. Protein product: CASSFLAYNEQFF.

This chain connects TRBV20-1 to TRBJ2-3, with TRBD2 matching over 8 bases. The V gene's germline CDR1 is DFQATT and CDR2 SNEGSKA (reference sequence). This CDR3 is 15 amino acids long. V was pared by 1 base and J by 3 bases, with 6 bases of the junction left unmatched. The DNA of the CDR3 is TGCAGTGCTAGAGGACTAGCGAGGGGAACAGATACGCAGTATTTT. This gives the protein CSARGLARGTDTQYF.

This chain connects TRBV2 to TRBJ1-1; 7 positions agree with TRBD1. Germline CDR1 is SNHLY and CDR2 is FYNNEI. The V and J ends lost 7 bases and 4 bases, in that order; junction bases with no gene match: 9. The length of the CDR3 is 14 residues. This CDR3 reads CASNRLTGPTEAFF. CDR3 DNA sequence: TGTGCCAGCAACCGCTTGACAGGGCCCACTGAAGCTTTCTTT.

The chain carries TRBV4-1 and TRBJ2-3; TRBD2 aligns across 9 bases. Trimming at V came to 3 bases and at J to 0 bases, leaving 7 bases not matched to a gene. The length of the CDR3 is 17 residues. The germline V gene encodes CDR1 MGHRA and CDR2 YSYEKL. The CDR3 is CASSQVLSGRSTDTQYF. In DNA form, the CDR3 reads TGCGCCAGCAGCCAGGTCCTTAGCGGGAGAAGCACAGATACGCAGTATTTT.

This clonotype has more than one count but fewer than ten. The chain couples TRBV27 to TRBJ2-4; D is possibly TRBD2 (5 bases). V gave up 2 bases and J gave up 13 bases, with 18 bases separating them. The CDR3 length is 14 residues. Per germline, CDR1 MNHEY and CDR2 SMNVEV (reference sequence). The CDR3 sequence: CASSLIGLAEVQYF. The CDR3 DNA is TGTGCCAGCAGTTTAATTGGGCTAGCCGAGGTGCAGTACTTC.

The chain is built from TRBV28 and TRBJ2-7; D gene ambiguous. CDR1 is MDHEN and CDR2 is SYDVKM in the germline V gene. The CDR3 loop spans 17 amino acids. The germline V and J ends were trimmed by 3 bases and 4 bases, with 22 bases remaining between them. CDR3: CASSLSIAWRPNYEQYF. The CDR3 bases are TGTGCCAGCAGTTTGTCGATAGCCTGGCGCCCGAATTACGAGCAGTACTTC.

The chain couples TRBV6-2 or TRBV6-3 to TRBJ2-7; 9 nucleotides align to TRBD1. Germline V gene sequence: CDR1 MNHEY, CDR2 SVGEGT. Germline trimming cut 5 bases from V and 0 bases from J; bases unmatched to any gene: 8. This CDR3 is built from 16 residues. CDR3 loop: CASSKPGQGSSYEQYF. CDR3 DNA sequence: TGTGCCAGCAGTAAACCGGGACAGGGAAGCTCCTACGAGCAGTACTTC.

This chain links TRBV20-1 with TRBJ1-5; D remains ambiguous. The CDR3 is made up of 15 amino acids. CDR1 is DFQATT, CDR2 SNEGSKA, per germline (reference sequence). V was clipped by 3 bases and J by 0 bases, with 12 bases between them. CDR3 amino acids: CSASAARFSNQPQHF. CDR3 coding DNA: TGCAGTGCTAGTGCCGCCAGATTTAGCAATCAGCCCCAGCATTTT.

The V and J genes are TRBV18 and TRBJ1-4, with D perhaps matching TRBD1 (6 bases). Trimming cost V 6 bases and J 4 bases, with 18 bases left between them. This CDR3 has 16 residues. The germline V gene has CDR1 KGHSH and CDR2 LQKENI. The CDR3 sequence is CASSQSGQTLNEKLFF. The CDR3 DNA reads TGTGCCAGCTCGCAATCCGGACAGACCCTTAATGAAAAACTGTTTTTT.

J is TRBJ2-5 and V is TRBV6-1; no firm D call. V lost 8 bases and J lost 5, with 15 bases in between. The germline V gene has CDR1 MNHNS and CDR2 SASEGT. CDR3 length equals 13 residues. CDR3 DNA sequence: TGTGCCAGCGCTGACGGTAGGGTGGAGACCCAGTACTTC. Its translation: CASADGRVETQYF.

The J gene is TRBJ1-2, the V gene TRBV6-5; D not certain. CDR1 and CDR2 (germline): MNHEY, SVGAGI. Trimming took off 3 bases at V and 5 bases at J, with 13 bases between the two ends. The CDR3 contains 14 residues. The CDR3 DNA reads TGTGCCAGCAGTTATAAGGTGCCCCCATATGGCTACACCTTC. Its protein product is CASSYKVPPYGYTF.